This T cell receptor beta chain was profiled in a study of T cell responses to AZD1222 COVID-19 vaccine. The wider study: Some second doses came at about 4 weeks and others at about 12 weeks; these were pooled. Broader study findings: Two AZD1222 doses significantly raised spike-specific TCR breadth and depth over controls.

CDR3 size: 14 residues. The germline CDR1 and CDR2 sequences are MRHNA and SNTAGT. V was trimmed by 6 bases and J by 4 bases, leaving 15 bases between them. A remark on this clone: Its matching antigen is unknown.

Assay: immunoSEQ multiplex PCR; the TCRdb copy retains only in-frame clones and omits some. The sample lists 150,000 to 200,000 clones; 93% were seen once. This material consisted of peripheral blood, taken on day 0 of AZD1222 vaccination. The chain is built from TRBV6-4 and TRBJ1-1; D remains ambiguous. The clonotype comes from an adult in good health. The CDR3 sequence: CASRHTRRGTEAFF. The CDR3 nucleotides are TGTGCCAGCAGGCATACTAGGCGGGGCACTGAAGCTTTCTTT.